The clone carrying this T cell receptor beta chain was picked up one time. No antigen is known for it. Repertoires were generated with immunoSEQ multiplex PCR, while TCRdb's copy carries only in-frame clones and drops some. The table lists some 60,000 clones, roughly nine tenths of them singletons, with more than 13% in the top ten. V gave up 2 bases and J gave up 10 bases; unmatched junction bases: 8. The CDR3 totals 14 residues. Germline CDR1 and CDR2: SGHTA and FQGTGA. The data were obtained in a study of OX40 agonist ivuxolimab in advanced cancers. Study in general: Previous treatment with anti-PD-1, anti-PD-L1 or anti-CTLA-4 therapy was allowed; about 37% had received some. Whole-study results and caveats: The study did not work out the antigen specificity of the expanded peripheral T cells.

This clonotype was sampled from an adult with an advanced solid tumor such as melanoma, head and neck, liver or kidney cancer. The chain is built from TRBV7-3 and TRBJ2-1, with 7 bases lining up with TRBD1. This sample comprised CD4+ or CD8+ T cells sorted from blood, obtained in a trial of the OX40 agonist ivuxolimab. The CDR3 DNA is TGTGCCAGCAGCTTAGACCGGACAGGCCACGAGCAGTTCTTC. This codes for CASSLDRTGHEQFF. The full variable domain, in which reference TRBV7-3 and TRBJ2-1 provide the parts outside the CDR3, is GAGVSQTPSNKVTEKGKYVELRCDPISGHTALYWYRQSLGQGPEFLIYFQGTGAADDSGLPNDRFFAVRPEGSVSTLKIQRTERGDSAVYLCASSLDRTGHEQFFGPGTRLTVL.